The 25 T cell receptor beta chains given below trace back to one sample, sequenced in a study of blood T cells in healthy people across ages (dated by TCRdb to 2014 to 2015). Library creation used 5' RACE. The data were produced on an Illumina HiSeq 2500. A second PCR of roughly 6 to 11 cycles was run with a J-beta primer mix and a sample-barcoded 5' primer. The public sequencing data were trimmed at Q25 with fastp and processed into clonotypes with MiXCR by TCRdb, which kept only in-frame beta chains. When rows share a CDR3 protein, they turn into one entry using the most common DNA and genes. This sample is represented by fewer than 1.5 million distinct CDR3 sequences; approximately 38% of them were singletons. Of the sample, roughly 7.7% is held by the ten largest clones. Sequencing was done on a sample of blood. These receptors all stem from a woman aged 18-29 years in good health.

This clonotype was seen many times. This chain links TRBV15 with TRBJ2-3; 9 nucleotides line up with TRBD2. Germline V CDR1 and CDR2: LNHNV, YYDKDF (reference sequence). CDR3 length equals 16 residues. J was trimmed by 5 bases and V by 4 bases; bases with no gene match: 10. CDR3 DNA: TGTGCCACCAGCACTATCGGGACTAGCCGTCGAGATACGCAGTATTTT. This codes for CATSTIGTSRRDTQYF.

The rearrangement uses TRBV20-1 and TRBJ2-3, with 8 nucleotides matching TRBD2. The V and J ends lost 3 bases and 5 bases, in that order; junction bases with no gene match: 13. This CDR3 has 16 amino acids. Germline-derived CDR1 and CDR2 are DFQATT and SNEGSKA (reference sequence). CDR3 loop: CSASAPGRGGRDTQYF. Written as DNA, the CDR3 is TGCAGTGCTAGCGCGCCGGGACGGGGGGGCCGAGATACGCAGTATTTT.

To note about this clonotype: One junction end does not reproduce the germline sequence, and a read error may be involved. The chain joins TRBV3-1 to TRBJ1-2; D is unresolved. The CDR3 length is 16 residues. Germline assignment: CDR1 LGHDT and CDR2 YNNKEL (reference sequence). Here the CDR3 reads CACSSILRTASYGYTF. CDR3 sequence (DNA): TGTGCCTGCAGCTCGATTCTAAGGACGGCGTCCTATGGCTACACCTTC.

This chain connects TRBV3-1 to TRBJ2-7; 11 bases agree with TRBD2. The CDR3 length is 17 residues. J lost 7 bases, V lost 0 bases, and 11 bases had no gene match. The germline V gene encodes CDR1 LGHDT and CDR2 YNNKEL (reference sequence). CDR3 sequence reads: CASSQDKGTSGYNEQYF. In nucleotides, the CDR3 is TGTGCCAGCAGCCAAGACAAGGGGACTAGCGGTTACAATGAGCAGTACTTC.

This clonotype was counted between two and nine times. The V call is TRBV2, the J call TRBJ2-7, with TRBD2 matching over 9 bases. V shed 2 bases, J shed 3 bases, and the junction held 8 bases outside the gene matches. The germline V gene encodes CDR1 SNHLY and CDR2 FYNNEI. The CDR3 runs to 16 residues. Here the CDR3 reads CASSEIGLAGSYEQYF. The CDR3 DNA reads as TGTGCCAGCAGTGAAATTGGCCTAGCGGGAAGCTACGAGCAGTACTTC.

J is TRBJ2-3 and V is TRBV27, with D possibly matching TRBD1 (5 bases). The CDR3 has 16 residues. The V gene lost 0 bases and the J gene lost 1 base, with 11 bases spanning the gap. Germline V gene lookup returns CDR1 MNHEY and CDR2 SMNVEV (reference sequence). CDR3 coding DNA: TGTGCCAGCAGTTTATCGATTGGCAGGGGCACAGATACGCAGTATTTT. Protein product: CASSLSIGRGTDTQYF.

The rearrangement uses TRBV18 and TRBJ2-2; D is unclear. The CDR3 extends over 15 amino acids. Germline loops: CDR1 KGHSH, CDR2 LQKENI. V lost 4 bases, J lost 5 bases, and 14 bases lay in between. The CDR3 reads CASSRTPVGTGELFF. DNA for the CDR3: TGTGCCAGCTCACGTACACCCGTGGGGACCGGGGAGCTGTTTTTT. Full variable domain (missing parts from reference TRBV18 and TRBJ2-2): NAGVMQNPRHLVRRRGQEARLRCSPMKGHSHVYWYRQLPEEGLKFMVYLQKENIIDESGMPKERFSAEFPKEGPSILRIQQVVRGDSAAYFCASSRTPVGTGELFFGEGSRLTVL.

The V gene is TRBV27, the J gene TRBJ1-2, with 8 nucleotides matching TRBD1. The CDR3 covers 17 residues. J lost 7 bases, V lost 5 bases, and 18 bases had no gene match. Per germline, CDR1 MNHEY and CDR2 SMNVEV (reference sequence). This chain's CDR3 is CASSLRPPTGGVAGYTF. The CDR3 bases are TGTGCCAGCAGTCTCCGTCCCCCCACAGGGGGAGTAGCTGGCTACACCTTC.

This clonotype showed up just a few times. The rearrangement links TRBV20-1 to TRBJ2-7; possibly TRBD1 or TRBD2 for D (6 bases each). The CDR3 is 16 amino acids. Trimming shortened V by 6 bases and J by 5 bases, and 26 bases separated the two germline ends. Germline CDR1 DFQATT, CDR2 SNEGSKA (reference sequence). The CDR3 DNA reads as TGCAGTGCCCCCCACGGGGGCCACTATCTAGTCGACGAGCAGTACTTC. It yields the protein CSAPHGGHYLVDEQYF.

The V call is TRBV4-1, the J call TRBJ1-2; no clear D gene. The germline V gene encodes CDR1 MGHRA and CDR2 YSYEKL. The ends were cut back, 0 bases at V and 8 bases at J, with 13 bases in the middle. The CDR3 has 14 residues. This CDR3 is CASSQEGITAGYTF. The CDR3 region has the DNA TGCGCCAGCAGCCAAGAAGGAATCACTGCGGGCTACACCTTC.

This clonotype has only a few counts. The chain carries TRBV15 and TRBJ2-5; weak D call: TRBD2 (6 bases). The DNA matches TRBJ2-7 better at its end, which makes the J call doubtful. Germline V gives CDR1 LNHNV, CDR2 YYDKDF (reference sequence). The length of the CDR3 is 17 residues. CDR3 residues: CATSLPRRLVVYHEQYF. CDR3 sequence (DNA): TGTGCCACCAGCCTACCCCGAAGACTAGTAGTTTACCACGAGCAGTACTTC.

J is TRBJ2-4 and V is TRBV2; the match to TRBD2 covers 11 bases. Looked up from germline, CDR1 is SNHLY and CDR2 is FYNNEI. V lost 0 bases, J lost 3 bases, and 10 bases stayed unmatched. The CDR3 has 19 residues. This chain's CDR3 is CASSEAWLAGGGDKNIQYF. The CDR3 region has the DNA TGTGCCAGCAGTGAAGCCTGGCTAGCGGGAGGAGGTGACAAAAACATTCAGTACTTC. The full variable domain, completed using reference TRBV2 and TRBJ2-4, is EPEVTQTPSHQVTQMGQEVILRCVPISNHLYFYWYRQILGQKVEFLVSFYNNEISEKSEIFDDQFSVERPDGSNFTLKIRSTKLEDSAMYFCASSEAWLAGGGDKNIQYFGAGTRLSVL.

This chain joins TRBV7-2 and TRBJ2-4, with 8 bases identical to TRBD1. The end of the DNA is better explained by TRBJ2-7, so the J call may be wrong. Germline loops: CDR1 SGHTA, CDR2 FQGNSA. CDR3 length: 16 amino acids. The CDR3 DNA reads TGTGCCAGCAGCTTACCCCGACAGGGGCACCACATCGAGCAGTACTTC. As protein: CASSLPRQGHHIEQYF.

V and J are TRBV4-1 and TRBJ2-7, with D perhaps TRBD2 (6 bases). Germline CDR1 reads MGHRA; CDR2 reads YSYEKL. V was shortened by 0 bases and J by 9 bases, with 21 bases between the two germline ends. This CDR3 contains 16 residues. The CDR3 here is CASSQDSAGRKTGQYF. In DNA, the CDR3 is TGCGCCAGCAGCCAAGATTCAGCGGGTAGAAAGACGGGGCAGTACTTC.

This chain's CDR3 is CSHLKAGGSYKEQYF. CDR3 DNA sequence: TGCAGTCACCTAAAGGCGGGGGGGTCCTACAAGGAGCAGTACTTC. The rearrangement joins TRBV29-1 to TRBJ2-5; 9 bases are shared with TRBD2. CDR3 length: 15 amino acids. CDR1 is SQVTM and CDR2 is ANQGSEA in the germline V gene.

At least ten counts were recorded for this clonotype. The chain links TRBV27 to TRBJ2-2; D unresolved. The CDR3 covers 12 residues. Trimming cost V 3 bases and J 4 bases, with 3 bases left between them. Germline CDR1 reads MNHEY; CDR2 reads SMNVEV (reference sequence). Written as DNA, the CDR3 is TGTGCCAGCAGTTTCTCCACCGGGGAGCTGTTTTTT. It yields the protein CASSFSTGELFF.

Turning to this clonotype: One end of the junction is discordant with germline, which a read error may explain. J is TRBJ2-3 and V is TRBV10-3; the D gene could be TRBD1 or TRBD2 (6 bases each). There are 13 residues in the CDR3. Germline loops: CDR1 ENHRY, CDR2 SYGVKD. As DNA, the CDR3 is TGTACCATCATGAGGGGGGCCCCAGATACGCAGTATTTT. Amino acids: CTIMRGAPDTQYF.

V is TRBV12-3 or TRBV12-4 and J is TRBJ2-3, with 10 bases lining up with TRBD2. With 10 bases clipped from V and 2 bases from J, the junction kept 9 bases outside the gene matches. The CDR3 consists of 15 residues. The DNA of the CDR3 is TGTGCCATCATCCCCCTAGCGGGGGACACAGATACGCAGTATTTT. Translation: CAIIPLAGDTDTQYF.

This clonotype was detected a few times. This chain links TRBV27 with TRBJ2-1, with a tentative D call TRBD2 (5 bases). The germline gives CDR1 MNHEY, CDR2 SMNVEV (reference sequence). V lost 4 bases and J lost 3, with 13 bases in between. This CDR3 has 15 residues. CDR3 bases: TGTGCCAGCAGTTGGGATCCACTAGGCTACAATGAGCAGTTCTTC. This encodes CASSWDPLGYNEQFF.

The chain links TRBV20-1 to TRBJ1-2; 7 bases fit TRBD1. CDR3 length: 14 residues. Losses at the gene ends were 6 bases for V and 4 bases for J; bases not matched to a gene: 11. Germline CDR1 DFQATT, CDR2 SNEGSKA (reference sequence). CDR3 in amino acids: CSADDPGQIYGYTF. The CDR3 nucleotides read TGCAGTGCAGACGACCCGGGACAGATCTATGGCTACACCTTC.

In DNA, the CDR3 is TGCAGTGCTAGAGAATCTAGCGGGAGTCGTTACGAGCAGTACTTC. It translates to CSARESSGSRYEQYF. V gene TRBV20-1 combines with J gene TRBJ2-7; 10 bases fit TRBD2. The CDR3 has 15 amino acids. Trimming removed 0 bases from V and 4 bases from J; junction bases left unmatched: 6. Germline CDR1 reads DFQATT; CDR2 reads SNEGSKA (reference sequence).

This clonotype was counted a few times. V is TRBV12-3 or TRBV12-4 and J is TRBJ2-1; possibly TRBD2 for D (7 bases). CDR3 length: 14 amino acids. With 5 bases removed from V and 9 bases from J, the gap between germline ends came to 17 bases. The chain's CDR3 is CASSPQGWEGEQFF. The CDR3 nucleotides are TGTGCCAGCAGTCCCCAGGGGTGGGAGGGTGAGCAGTTCTTC.

The sample holds a few counts of this clonotype. The chain is built from TRBV12-3 or TRBV12-4 and TRBJ2-1; 8 nucleotides agree with TRBD1. The trim removed 6 bases at V and 6 bases at J, leaving 7 bases unmatched. The CDR3 spans 14 residues. Here the CDR3 DNA reads TGTGCCAGCAGGACAGGGGTGGTCGTCAATGAGCAGTTCTTC. This gives the protein CASRTGVVVNEQFF.

This sequence joins TRBV20-1 and TRBJ1-2; TRBD1 might be the D (6 bases). This CDR3 has 13 residues. The germline V gene encodes CDR1 DFQATT and CDR2 SNEGSKA (reference sequence). V was pared by 4 bases and J by 3 bases, with 12 bases between. The CDR3 DNA reads TGCAGTGCTATTCTGGGGGCTGACTATGGCTACACCTTC. It is translated as CSAILGADYGYTF.

J is TRBJ1-4 and V is TRBV25-1; 8 nucleotides agree with TRBD1. The CDR3 contains 15 residues. The trim removed 5 bases at V and 7 bases at J, leaving 9 bases unmatched. Germline assignment: CDR1 MGHDK and CDR2 SYGVNS. The DNA of the CDR3 is TGTGCCAGCAGTCTTCAGGGGGCTCGTGGTGAAAAACTGTTTTTT. This encodes CASSLQGARGEKLFF.